This is a list of T cell receptor beta chains from one sample in a study of T cells expressing NK-cell markers. Following a re-call of the 5' RACE reads, TCRdb has one entry per CDR3 protein and lacks DNA. The sample's table shows about 150,000 distinct CDR3 sequences. Specimen: blood T cells: a sorted CD56 or NKG2C T cell subset, CD4+ or CD8+ T cells, or bulk PBMC T cells (not recorded which). Receptors originate from a woman in her forties or fifties in good health. Each CDR3 is given with its conserved first and last residue.

TRBJ1-1	TRBV5-1	CASSSGQRLMNTEAFF
TRBJ2-4	TRBV7-8	CASSLARPGPYQYF
TRBJ2-3	TRBV6-5	CASSYGAPGQGTDTQYF
TRBJ2-2	TRBV12-3/TRBV12-4	CASSPGLSNTGELFF
TRBJ2-2	TRBV2	CASSPGQGTPGSCFF
TRBJ1-2	TRBV5-1	CASSEQDLTYGYTF
TRBJ1-1	TRBV27	CASSLLGTNTEAFF
TRBJ1-1	TRBV12-3/TRBV12-4	CASSPWSREGNTEAFF
TRBJ1-2	TRBV12-3/TRBV12-4	CASSFPTGYGYTF
TRBJ2-1	TRBV5-1	CASSSLPSSNEQFF
TRBJ1-3	TRBV24-1	CATSSGNTIYF
TRBJ1-4	TRBV14	CASSPSRSTNEKLFF
TRBJ2-1	TRBV12-3/TRBV12-4	CASRPSSSNEQFF
TRBJ2-1	TRBV7-8	CASSLYREVGEQFF
TRBJ1-6	TRBV21-1	CASSRGGCTGNSPLHF
TRBJ2-1	TRBV20-1	CSATMGRTYNEQFF
TRBJ2-7	TRBV7-2	CASSLSGYPSDSHF
TRBJ1-3	TRBV29-1	CSADSGNTIYF
TRBJ2-5	TRBV5-6	CASSSGLEVEETQYF
TRBJ1-6	TRBV27	CATSSSYNSPLHF
TRBJ1-2	TRBV27	CASSHGGGANYGYTF
TRBJ2-1	TRBV19	CASSIRDRSYNEQFF
TRBJ1-6	TRBV12-3/TRBV12-4	CASRPRGIDSPLHF
TRBJ2-7	TRBV9	CASSVGETGEGRSISYEQYF
TRBJ2-2	TRBV4-1	CASSQDPGSGTGELFF
TRBJ2-3	TRBV11-2	CASSLEAGAGDTQYF
TRBJ2-7	TRBV13	CASSLGLGDYEQYF
TRBJ2-7	TRBV10-3	CAIRDSHEQYF
TRBJ2-1	TRBV5-1	CASSLVGLAGGPYNEQFF
TRBJ1-1	TRBV24-1	CATSDLGAGEAFF
TRBJ2-3	TRBV7-8	CASSANTRGSTDTQYF
TRBJ2-3	TRBV5-1	CASSMDHTTDTQYF
TRBJ1-2	TRBV6-5	CASGGARGYTF
TRBJ2-5	TRBV5-1	CASSLGTGGEETQYF
TRBJ2-3	TRBV5-1	CASSLEGLAGGPVDTQYF
TRBJ2-5	TRBV6-5	CASSELGDSQETQYF
TRBJ2-7	TRBV2	CASSDRREQYF
TRBJ2-3	TRBV3-1	CASSQVTLAPDTQYF
TRBJ1-1	TRBV11-2	CASSFGLGSEAFF
TRBJ1-5	TRBV7-2	CASSLGPLVGQHF
TRBJ1-1	TRBV30	CAWSPQANTEAFF
TRBJ2-7	TRBV13	CASSSERDEQYF
TRBJ2-1	TRBV5-1	CASRPDTSYNEQFF
TRBJ2-1	TRBV19	CASSIGLGQFF
TRBJ2-2	TRBV30	CAWKGRTGELFF
TRBJ2-1	TRBV20-1	CSAHSGSASYNEQFF
TRBJ2-7	TRBV6-6	CASSIARRDVSDEQYF
TRBJ2-3	TRBV7-9	CASSSTSGIGTQYF
TRBJ2-1	TRBV19	CASSPTSDYEQFF
TRBJ2-1	TRBV7-9	CASSPRTSGRWDEQFF
TRBJ1-6	TRBV18	CASSPGTDPYNSPLHF